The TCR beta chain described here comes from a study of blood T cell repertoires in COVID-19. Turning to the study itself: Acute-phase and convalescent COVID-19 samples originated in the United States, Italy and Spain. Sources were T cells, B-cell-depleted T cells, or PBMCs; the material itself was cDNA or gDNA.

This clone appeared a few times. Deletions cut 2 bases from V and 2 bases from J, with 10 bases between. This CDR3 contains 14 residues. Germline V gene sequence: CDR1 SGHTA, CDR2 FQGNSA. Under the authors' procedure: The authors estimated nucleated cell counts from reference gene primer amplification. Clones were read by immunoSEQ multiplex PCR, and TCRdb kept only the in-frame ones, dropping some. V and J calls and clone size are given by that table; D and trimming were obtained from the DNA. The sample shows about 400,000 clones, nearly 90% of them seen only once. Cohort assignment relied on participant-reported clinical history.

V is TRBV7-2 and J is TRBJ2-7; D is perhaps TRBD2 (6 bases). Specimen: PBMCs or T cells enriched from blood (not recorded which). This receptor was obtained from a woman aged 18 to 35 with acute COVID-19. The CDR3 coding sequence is TGTGCCAGCAGCTTAATAGGGAGGACCTACGAGCAGTACTTC. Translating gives CASSLIGRTYEQYF.